The present T cell receptor beta chain was sequenced within a study of blood T cell repertoires in COVID-19. Study details: Sample material is recorded as cDNA or gDNA derived from T cells, B-cell-depleted T cells, or PBMCs.

The protocol was immunoSEQ multiplex PCR, while the TCRdb copy is restricted to in-frame clones and leaves out a portion. The sample shows around 77,000 clones, more than 70% of them seen only once. CDR3 length: 16 amino acids. CDR1 and CDR2 (germline): SGHDT, YYEEEE. J lost 3 bases, V lost 3 bases, and 5 bases had no gene match. The chain combines TRBV5-6 with TRBJ2-7; 14 nucleotides align to TRBD2. Sequencing was performed on peripheral blood. The receptor was isolated from a man older than 75 with acute or convalescent COVID-19. The CDR3 DNA reads as TGTGCCAGCAGCTGGGGACTAGCGGGGGAGCTCTACGAGCAGTACTTC. The encoded protein is CASSWGLAGELYEQYF.